The 18 T cell receptor beta chains below were found in one sample sequenced in a study of identical twins. TCRdb re-analysed the 5' RACE reads in MiXCR, keeping a single row per CDR3 protein. The repertoire holds about 730,000 distinct CDR3 sequences, around 20% seen once, with roughly 4% in the top ten. These data are also associated with another study on T cells expressing NK-cell markers.

The sequencing sample was made of PBMCs. These TCRs come from a young woman in good health.

The V gene is TRBV7-7, the J gene TRBJ2-1, with a weak D call TRBD2 (5 bases). CDR3 size: 13 residues. The V end lost 5 bases, the J end lost 9 bases, and 14 bases lay between the germline ends. Germline V gene sequence: CDR1 SSHAT, CDR2 FNYEAQ (reference sequence). CDR3 sequence: CASSPGLGTEQFF. The CDR3 DNA reads as TGTGCCAGCAGCCCCGGACTGGGCACTGAGCAGTTCTTC. The variable domain in full, with the rest retrieved from reference TRBV7-7 and TRBJ2-1, is GAGVSQSPRYKVTKRGQDVTLRCDPISSHATLYWYQQALGQGPEFLTYFNYEAQPDKSGLPSDRFSAERPEGSISTLTIQRTEQRDSAMYRCASSPGLGTEQFFGPGTRLTVL.

The CDR3 DNA follows: TGTGCCAGCAGTCAGGGGGGGGCAGAAGATACGCAGTATTTT. It encodes CASSQGGAEDTQYF. The rearrangement uses TRBV4-2 and TRBJ2-3; D could derive from TRBD1 or TRBD2 (7 bases each). The germline V and J ends were trimmed by 6 bases and 5 bases, with 15 bases remaining between them. The CDR3 has 14 amino acids. Germline CDR1 reads LGHNA; CDR2 reads YNFKEQ.

This clonotype was seen more than once but under ten times. The V call is TRBV7-9, the J call TRBJ1-1, with D unresolved. V lost 11 bases to trimming and J lost 2 bases, with 15 bases between them. Germline CDR1 SEHNR, CDR2 FQNEAQ (reference sequence). CDR3 length equals 13 residues. CDR3 nucleotide sequence: TGTGCCGTAAGGAGAAGATCTAACACTGAAGCTTTCTTT. This translates into CAVRRRSNTEAFF.

The J gene is TRBJ1-1, the V gene TRBV6-1; 10 bases align to TRBD1. CDR3 size: 16 residues. J lost 2 bases, V lost 6 bases, and 9 bases had no gene match. Per germline, CDR1 MNHNS and CDR2 SASEGT. The CDR3 DNA is TGTGCCAGCAGGGGGACCGCGACAGGGGGCAACACTGAAGCTTTCTTT. It yields the protein CASRGTATGGNTEAFF.

This clonotype was seen a handful of times. This chain links TRBV7-9 with TRBJ2-3; the D is unclear. V was trimmed by 2 bases and J by 4 bases, leaving 13 bases between them. CDR1 is SEHNR and CDR2 is FQNEAQ in the germline V gene (reference sequence). This CDR3 is built from 15 residues. CDR3 sequence: CASSLWTIEADTQYF. The CDR3, as DNA: TGTGCCAGCAGCTTATGGACCATAGAGGCAGATACGCAGTATTTT.

The chain uses TRBV12-3 or TRBV12-4 and TRBJ1-4; D call uncertain. V gave up 7 bases and J gave up 7 bases, with 19 bases separating them. The CDR3 sequence is 15 residues long. The CDR3 sequence is CASISSMGSSEKLFF. The CDR3 DNA is TGTGCCAGCATTTCTTCGATGGGGAGTAGTGAAAAACTGTTTTTT.

This clonotype was counted a few times. The chain is built from TRBV15 and TRBJ2-2; a weak D match, TRBD1 (5 bases). Germline CDR1 is LNHNV and CDR2 is YYDKDF (reference sequence). V was trimmed by 5 bases and J by 5 bases, leaving 24 bases between them. This CDR3 is 18 amino acids long. The DNA for the CDR3 is TGTGCCACCAGCCCAGTCCCGCGATCAGGGCGGCTGACCGGGGAGCTGTTTTTT. This codes for CATSPVPRSGRLTGELFF.

The chain joins TRBV29-1 to TRBJ2-1, with 10 bases aligning to TRBD1. This CDR3 has 14 amino acids. The V gene's germline CDR1 is SQVTM and CDR2 ANQGSEA. J gave up 7 bases and V 7 bases, and 10 bases lay outside the gene matches. In DNA form, the CDR3 reads TGCAGCGCCTCCCGGGACAGGGGAGGTAATGAGCAGTTCTTC. As protein: CSASRDRGGNEQFF.

The V gene is TRBV20-1, the J gene TRBJ1-1, with D unclear. Trimming cost V 5 bases and J 0 bases, with 10 bases left between them. Germline V lookup: CDR1 DFQATT, CDR2 SNEGSKA (reference sequence). This CDR3 comprises 13 residues. CDR3 sequence (DNA): TGCAGTGCTGCTCAGATGGTGAACACTGAAGCTTTCTTT. Its protein product is CSAAQMVNTEAFF.

The rearrangement links TRBV20-1 to TRBJ2-1; D is possibly TRBD2 (6 bases). Germline V gives CDR1 DFQATT, CDR2 SNEGSKA (reference sequence). V lost 6 bases and J 4 bases, leaving 19 bases between the germline ends. This CDR3 is built from 15 residues. CDR3 sequence reads: CSAPPTRNGYNEQFF. As DNA, the CDR3 is TGCAGTGCACCACCGACTAGGAACGGTTACAATGAGCAGTTCTTC.

This clonotype turned up a few times. The chain couples TRBV15 to TRBJ2-1, with 9 positions matching TRBD2. The CDR3 consists of 16 residues. CDR1 and CDR2 (germline): LNHNV, YYDKDF (reference sequence). V dropped 1 base and J dropped 9; count of bases not matched to a gene: 10. CDR3 in amino acids: CATSRVDRGGAFEQFF. CDR3 nucleotides: TGTGCCACCAGCAGAGTGGATCGCGGGGGGGCGTTTGAGCAGTTCTTC.

This clonotype was recorded at least ten times. The chain carries TRBV12-3 or TRBV12-4 and TRBJ2-1, with a tentative D call TRBD2 (6 bases). V was shortened by 5 bases and J by 6 bases, with 17 bases between the two germline ends. This CDR3 region has 15 residues. CDR3 DNA: TGTGCCAGCAGTCCGGGGACTGCCGAGGGCAATGAGCAGTTCTTC. Its protein product is CASSPGTAEGNEQFF.

This clonotype was found a few times. The chain links TRBV10-3 to TRBJ2-2; D is possibly TRBD2 (6 bases). V was cut by 2 bases and J by 7 bases, with 29 bases left in between. Germline V gene lookup returns CDR1 ENHRY and CDR2 SYGVKD. The CDR3 spans 20 residues. This CDR3 reads CAISEPPRGTFLRSVGELFF. The CDR3 DNA follows: TGTGCCATCAGTGAGCCGCCCCGGGGGACCTTTCTCCGCTCTGTCGGGGAGCTGTTTTTT.

This clonotype was seen a few times. One end of the junction varies from germline; a read error may be responsible. V usage is TRBV12-3 or TRBV12-4 and J usage is TRBJ2-1; D might be TRBD1 (5 bases). This CDR3 region has 11 residues. The DNA of the CDR3 is TGTGCCAGCAGCTTGACTCCTGGGGCGGTCTTC. This encodes CASSLTPGAVF.

The chain carries TRBV7-9 and TRBJ2-5; no definite D call. The V and J ends lost 5 bases and 5 bases respectively, with 15 bases between them. CDR1 is SEHNR and CDR2 is FQNEAQ in the germline V gene (reference sequence). There are 14 residues in the CDR3. CDR3: CASSPNLPRETQYF. As DNA, the CDR3 is TGTGCCAGCAGCCCGAACCTCCCGCGGGAGACCCAGTACTTC. Drawing the rest from reference TRBV7-9 and TRBJ2-5, the complete variable domain is DTGVSQNPRHKITKRGQNVTFRCDPISEHNRLYWYRQTLGQGPEFLTYFQNEAQLEKSRLLSDRFSAERPKGSFSTLEIQRTEQGDSAMYLCASSPNLPRETQYFGPGTRLLVL.

The V call is TRBV20-1, the J call TRBJ2-4; D is perhaps TRBD1 or TRBD2 (5 bases each). The V end lost 5 bases, the J end lost 2 bases, and 13 bases lay between the germline ends. CDR1 is DFQATT, CDR2 SNEGSKA, per germline (reference sequence). The CDR3 is 14 amino acids. CDR3 bases: TGCAGTGCTTCACGAGGGGAGTCCAAAAACATTCAGTACTTC. Protein sequence: CSASRGESKNIQYF.

This clonotype was seen more than once but under ten times. J is TRBJ1-2 and V is TRBV12-3 or TRBV12-4; 8 bases line up with TRBD1. V shed 3 bases and J 8 bases; nucleotides not matched to a gene: 5. CDR3 size: 13 residues. This CDR3 reads CASSLWDRRGYTF. CDR3 in DNA: TGTGCCAGCAGTTTGTGGGACAGGAGGGGCTACACCTTC.

This chain uses TRBV21-1 with TRBJ2-7; the table's TRBD2 call for D was not verified on the DNA. TRBV21-1 is given as a pseudogene. The CDR3 is made up of 12 amino acids. CDR3 protein: CASREHIYEQYF. CDR3 DNA sequence: TGTGCCAGCCGGGAGCACATCTACGAGCAGTACTTC.